The rows below give T cell receptor beta chains drawn from one sample of a study of blood T cell repertoires in COVID-19. Generated by immunoSEQ multiplex PCR, the TCRdb table keeps only in-frame clones and is missing some. This table holds around 140,000 clones, 80% found once. Sample: peripheral blood. The receptors come from a man between 65 and 80 years old who had recovered from COVID-19. Both conserved end residues are part of each CDR3. The D gene is left open where the match is weak. Clone size is stated in some rows and not others, as once, few, many or a class when expanded.

v_call,d_call,cdr3_length,clone_size,j_call,cdr3_nt,cdr3_aa
TRBV7-3,-,16,-,TRBJ2-1,TGTGCCAGCAGCTTAACGAGGGCCGGGGAAGGCAATGAGCAGTTCTTC,CASSLTRAGEGNEQFF
TRBV1,-,15,-,TRBJ2-7,TGCACCAGCAGCCAAGAAGAGCAGGAAGAATACGAGCAGTACTTC,CTSSQEEQEEYEQYF
TRBV5-1,TRBD1,15,-,TRBJ2-7,TGCGCCAGCAGCTCTCGACAGGGGGCACTCTACGAGCAGTACTTC,CASSSRQGALYEQYF
TRBV9,-,16,-,TRBJ2-7,TGTGCCAGCAGCCCAAGTGGGACAAATGTTGTCTACGAGCAGTACTTC,CASSPSGTNVVYEQYF
TRBV4-1,-,15,-,TRBJ2-2,TGCGCCAGCAGCCCCCAAGGGGGGGGGACCGGGGAGCTGTTTTTT,CASSPQGGGTGELFF
TRBV5-4,-,15,-,TRBJ1-6,TGTGCCAGCAGCTTGGTTGCAGGGGATAATTCACCCCTCCACTTT,CASSLVAGDNSPLHF
TRBV2,-,15,-,TRBJ2-6,TGTGCCAGCAGGGGAGAATCCTCTGGGGCCAACGTCCTGACTTTC,CASRGESSGANVLTF
TRBV5-1,-,13,-,TRBJ2-5,TGCGCCAGCTCATGGTCCTCGGGGGAGACCCAGTACTTC,CASSWSSGETQYF
TRBV6-5,TRBD1,15,-,TRBJ2-7,TGTGCCAGCAGCCCCGGGACAGGGGACCCCTACGAGCAGTACTTC,CASSPGTGDPYEQYF
TRBV3-1/TRBV3-2,TRBD2,14,-,TRBJ2-1,TGTGCCAGCAGCCAAGCTAGCGGGAGAGTTGAGCAGTTCTTC,CASSQASGRVEQFF
TRBV4-1,-,16,few,TRBJ2-1,TGCGCCAGCAGCCAAGCGACACCGTTTCCCCGCAATGAGCAGTTCTTC,CASSQATPFPRNEQFF
TRBV5-1,-,16,-,TRBJ2-3,TGCGCCAGCAGCTTGGCCGTCGCTAGCGGCACAGATACGCAGTATTTT,CASSLAVASGTDTQYF
TRBV5-1,TRBD1,15,-,TRBJ1-2,TGCGCCAGCAGCCCCGGACAGGCGACGGGCTATGGCTACACCTTC,CASSPGQATGYGYTF
TRBV10-1,-,13,-,TRBJ2-7,TGCGCCAGCAGTGAGACAGGGATCGACGAGCAGTACTTC,CASSETGIDEQYF
TRBV5-6,-,15,-,TRBJ1-5,TGTGCCAGCAGCTTGAAGGTCGAGGGCGGGCAGCCCCAGCATTTT,CASSLKVEGGQPQHF
TRBV27,-,15,-,TRBJ1-5,TGTGCCAGCAGTTTATCGAGGCAGGGGAACGGGCCCCAGCATTTT,CASSLSRQGNGPQHF
TRBV7-9,TRBD1,16,-,TRBJ2-1,TGTGCCAGCAGCCTAGGGTTACAGGGGACCCTCAATGAGCAGTTCTTC,CASSLGLQGTLNEQFF
TRBV28,TRBD1,15,-,TRBJ2-5,TGTGCCAGCACCCAGACAGGGACCGCGGCAGAGACCCAGTACTTC,CASTQTGTAAETQYF
TRBV29-1,-,11,-,TRBJ2-7,TGCAGCGTTGAAAACGGCTACGAGCAGTACTTC,CSVENGYEQYF
TRBV18,TRBD1,15,-,TRBJ2-7,TGTGCCAGCTCCCCAGAGATACAGGGGACGGCCGAGCAGTACTTC,CASSPEIQGTAEQYF
TRBV18,-,15,-,TRBJ2-3,TGTGCCAGCTCACCACCTGACTGGTACACAGATACGCAGTATTTT,CASSPPDWYTDTQYF
TRBV5-1,-,13,-,TRBJ2-1,TGCGCCAGCAGCAGGGGATCCTACAATGAGCAGTTCTTC,CASSRGSYNEQFF
TRBV10-3,TRBD1,16,once,TRBJ2-1,TGTGCCATCAGTGAGCCTACAGGGGCCGGGTCTAATGAGCAGTTCTTC,CAISEPTGAGSNEQFF
TRBV2,TRBD2,16,-,TRBJ2-7,TGTGCCAGCAGTGAAGTGGTGACTAGCGGGAGAAACGAGCAGTACTTC,CASSEVVTSGRNEQYF
TRBV6-4,TRBD2,15,-,TRBJ2-1,TGTGCCAGCAGTGACTACGCGGGAGGGAACAATGAGCAGTTCTTC,CASSDYAGGNNEQFF
TRBV29-1,-,14,-,TRBJ2-6,TGCAGCGTTATGGGCGTGGGTGGGGCCAACGTCCTGACTTTC,CSVMGVGGANVLTF
TRBV11-2,-,16,once,TRBJ1-3,TGTGCCAGCAGCTTAAGCCATGGGGAGACCGGAAACACCATATATTTT,CASSLSHGETGNTIYF
TRBV5-1,-,16,-,TRBJ2-2,TGCGCCAGCAGCTTGGCCGCGGCAGTCAACACCGGGGAGCTGTTTTTT,CASSLAAAVNTGELFF
TRBV3-1/TRBV3-2,TRBD1,20,-,TRBJ1-3,TGTGCCAGCAGCCACCTAACGGGCGGGACAGCCTCTAACTCTGGAAACACCATATATTTT,CASSHLTGGTASNSGNTIYF
TRBV5-8,-,15,-,TRBJ2-5,TGTGCCAGCAGCTTGGCGGCACACGACAAAGAGACCCAGTACTTC,CASSLAAHDKETQYF
TRBV7-2,TRBD1,14,-,TRBJ1-2,TGTGCCAGCAGCCAAGGGGGCTCTAACTATGGCTACACCTTC,CASSQGGSNYGYTF
TRBV9,TRBD2,15,-,TRBJ2-1,TGTGCCAGCAGCTCCCGACTAGCCTACGACAATGAGCAGTTCTTC,CASSSRLAYDNEQFF
TRBV6-5,-,14,-,TRBJ2-1,TGTGCCAGCAGTTATTCCGGGACAATAAATGAGCAGTTCTTC,CASSYSGTINEQFF